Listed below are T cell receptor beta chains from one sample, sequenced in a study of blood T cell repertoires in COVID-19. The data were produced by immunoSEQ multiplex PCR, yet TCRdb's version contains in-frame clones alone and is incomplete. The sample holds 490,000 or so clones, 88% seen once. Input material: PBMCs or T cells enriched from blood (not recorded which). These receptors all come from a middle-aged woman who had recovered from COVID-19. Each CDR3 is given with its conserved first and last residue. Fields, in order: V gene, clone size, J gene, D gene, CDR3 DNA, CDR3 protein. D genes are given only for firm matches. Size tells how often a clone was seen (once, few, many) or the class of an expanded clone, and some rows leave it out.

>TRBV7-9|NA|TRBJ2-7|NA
TGTGCCAGCAGCCCTCCGGGAACCCGGTGGGAGCAGTACTTC
CASSPPGTRWEQYF
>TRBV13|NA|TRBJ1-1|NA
TGTGCCAGCAGCTTATATGTGAACACTGAAGCTTTCTTT
CASSLYVNTEAFF
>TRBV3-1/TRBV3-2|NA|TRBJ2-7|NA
TGTGCCAGCAGACAGGGTAACAAATACGAGCAGTACTTC
CASRQGNKYEQYF
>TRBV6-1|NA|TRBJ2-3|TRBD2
TGTGCCAGCAGTGAAGCAGTGGTAGCGGGAGAGCACACAGATACGCAGTATTTT
CASSEAVVAGEHTDTQYF
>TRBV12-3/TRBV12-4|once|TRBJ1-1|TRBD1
TGTGCCAGCATTCGGGACAGGGGAACTGAAGCTTTCTTT
CASIRDRGTEAFF
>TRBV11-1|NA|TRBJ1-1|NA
TGTGCCAGCAGCTTAGTAACGGGGATCACTGAAGCTTTCTTT
CASSLVTGITEAFF
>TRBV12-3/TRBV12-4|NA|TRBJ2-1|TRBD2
TGTGCCAGCAGTTTAGCGGGAGGGGATGAGCAGTTCTTC
CASSLAGGDEQFF
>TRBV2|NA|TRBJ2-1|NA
TGTGCCAGCAGTCCTGGCGGTTCCTACAATGAGCAGTTCTTC
CASSPGGSYNEQFF
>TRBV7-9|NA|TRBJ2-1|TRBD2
TGTGCCAGCAGCTTAGCGGGAGGGCCTAACCATGAGCAGTTCTTC
CASSLAGGPNHEQFF
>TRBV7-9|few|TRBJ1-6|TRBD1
TGTGCCAGCAGCTTGACAGGGGTCAATTCACCCCTCCACTTT
CASSLTGVNSPLHF
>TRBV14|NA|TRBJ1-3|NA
TGTGCCAGCAGCCAGACACCGGGAAGCTCTGGAAACACCATATATTTT
CASSQTPGSSGNTIYF
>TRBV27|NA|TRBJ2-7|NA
TGTGCCAGCAGTCCTTATGCAGGACAGAGCTCCTACGAGCAGTACTTC
CASSPYAGQSSYEQYF
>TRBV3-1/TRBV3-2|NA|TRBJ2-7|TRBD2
TGTGCCAGCAGCCAGGGACCCGGGACTAGAAACGAGCAGTACTTC
CASSQGPGTRNEQYF
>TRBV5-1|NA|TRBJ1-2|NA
TGCGCCAGCAGCTTGGAGGGACACGGTGGAGGCTACACCTTC
CASSLEGHGGGYTF
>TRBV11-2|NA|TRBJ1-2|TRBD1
TGTGCCAGCAGCCCTCCGGGACAGTTCTATGGCTACACCTTC
CASSPPGQFYGYTF
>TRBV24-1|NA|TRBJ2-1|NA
TGTGCCACCAGTGAGGGCTACAAGTCTGAGCAGTTCTTC
CATSEGYKSEQFF
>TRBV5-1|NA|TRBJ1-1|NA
TGCGCCAGCAGCCTTCAGCTCGGACACGGTGAAGCTTTCTTT
CASSLQLGHGEAFF
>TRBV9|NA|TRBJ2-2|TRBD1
TGTGCCAGCAGCGTCACAGGGGGCTCATCCGGGGAGCTGTTTTTT
CASSVTGGSSGELFF
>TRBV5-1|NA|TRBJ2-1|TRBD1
TGCGCCAGCAGCACTAGACAGGGGGCGGTCTACAATGAGCAGTTCTTC
CASSTRQGAVYNEQFF